A single sample gave rise to the 25 T cell receptor beta chains below, sequenced in a study of blood T cell repertoires in COVID-19 (dated by TCRdb to 2020 to 2022). The method behind the library was the immunoSEQ multiplex PCR assay. Not all clones reach the TCRdb copy of this immuneACCESS table, which keeps in-frame sequences only. Checked studies attribute under half of the gap to unresolved V genes and leave the rest unexplained. A total of over 250,000 clones appear in this sample, 85% of them only once. 10% to 15% of the sample is in the top ten clones. The sequenced material came from peripheral blood. These receptor sequences come from a human donor in a cohort sampled during active COVID-19.

This chain uses TRBV28 with TRBJ1-2; 8 bases map to TRBD1. V shed 7 bases and J 4 bases; nucleotides not matched to a gene: 8. The CDR3 has 14 residues. Germline assignment: CDR1 MDHEN and CDR2 SYDVKM. Written as DNA, the CDR3 is TGTGCCAGCATTAAGAGACAGGGGTCCTATGGCTACACCTTC. Translated: CASIKRQGSYGYTF.

The chain's CDR3 is CASSGGLAGSGEQFF. In DNA, the CDR3 is TGTGCCAGCAGTGGAGGTCTAGCGGGGTCGGGGGAGCAGTTCTTC. V is TRBV2 and J is TRBJ2-1; 9 bases fit TRBD2. The V gene's germline CDR1 is SNHLY and CDR2 FYNNEI. V lost 4 bases to trimming and J lost 10 bases; unmatched junction nucleotides: 11. The CDR3 is 15 amino acids.

The chain uses TRBV2 and TRBJ2-3; TRBD2 is a possible D gene (6 bases). CDR1 and CDR2 (germline): SNHLY, FYNNEI. This CDR3 is 15 amino acids long. V lost 8 bases and J 0 bases, leaving 15 bases between the germline ends. The CDR3 here is CASLGLRVSTDTQYF. The DNA of the CDR3 is TGTGCCAGCTTGGGACTCAGGGTTAGCACAGATACGCAGTATTTT.

This rearrangement joins TRBV21-1 to TRBJ1-1; the D call TRBD1 from the table was never checked on the DNA. TRBV21-1 has pseudogene status. This CDR3 has 17 residues. CDR3 DNA sequence: TGTGCCAGCAGCAAACACACCCTGACAGGGCTGAACACTGAAGCTTTCTTT. Translated, it gives CASSKHTLTGLNTEAFF.

The CDR3 here is CSVTAGTSGIRKQFF. The CDR3 coding sequence is TGCAGCGTTACCGCCGGGACTAGCGGGATAAGAAAGCAGTTCTTC. The rearrangement links TRBV29-1 to TRBJ2-1, with 13 bases fitting TRBD2. Looked up from germline, CDR1 is SQVTM and CDR2 is ANQGSEA. Trimming at V came to 5 bases and at J to 11 bases, leaving 12 bases not matched to a gene. This CDR3 has 15 amino acids.

This clone was counted a few times. V and J are TRBV12-3 or TRBV12-4 and TRBJ2-3; no reliable D call. This CDR3 region has 11 residues. Trimming pared 3 bases from V and 6 bases from J, leaving 4 bases between. The DNA of the CDR3 is TGTGCCAGCAGTTTGAGCGATACGCAGTATTTT. It encodes CASSLSDTQYF.

The gene calls are TRBV28 and TRBJ2-5, with D possibly TRBD2 on 6 matching bases. Germline loops: CDR1 MDHEN, CDR2 SYDVKM. V shed 7 bases and J shed 7 bases, with 22 bases lying between them. The CDR3 extends over 15 amino acids. For the CDR3, the DNA is TGTGCCAGCACCTCGAGGGCCGAGCGGGTCGGGACCCAGTACTTC. This encodes CASTSRAERVGTQYF.

The CDR3 spells CASSLVPAASSYNEQFF. DNA for the CDR3: TGCGCCAGCAGCTTGGTTCCAGCGGCTAGCTCCTACAATGAGCAGTTCTTC. The gene calls are TRBV5-1 and TRBJ2-1, with a possible D match to TRBD2 (5 bases). This CDR3 is 17 amino acids long. V was pared by 0 bases and J by 0 bases, with 13 bases between. Germline CDR1 is SGHRS and CDR2 is YFSETQ.

This clone occurred once. The rearrangement links TRBV3-1 (or the pseudogene TRBV3-2) to TRBJ2-1; 8 bases are a match to TRBD2. The germline V gene has CDR1 LGHDT and CDR2 YNNKEL (reference sequence). This CDR3 has 15 residues. V lost 1 base to trimming and J lost 4 bases; unmatched junction nucleotides: 3. The CDR3 coding sequence is TGTGCCAGCAGCCAAGGCCCTAGCGGGTACAATGAGCAGTTCTTC. Amino acid sequence: CASSQGPSGYNEQFF.

This chain connects TRBV21-1 to TRBJ2-7; the D call TRBD2 from the table was never checked on the DNA. TRBV21-1 is a recognized pseudogene. The CDR3 has 15 residues. The CDR3 sequence is CASSSPPLADYEQYF. In DNA, the CDR3 is TGTGCCAGCAGCTCCCCCCCTCTAGCCGACTACGAGCAGTACTTC.

The chain recombines TRBV28 with TRBJ1-5, with 7 bases aligning to TRBD1. Per germline, CDR1 MDHEN and CDR2 SYDVKM. This CDR3 has 15 amino acids. V was pared by 7 bases and J by 1 base, with 7 bases of the junction left unmatched. The CDR3 nucleotides are TGTGCCAGCACGGAGACGGGACAGAGCAATCAGCCCCAGCATTTT. Translating it yields CASTETGQSNQPQHF.

The V call is TRBV15, the J call TRBJ2-1; D not resolved. The CDR3 runs 11 residues. Deletions cut 8 bases from V and 4 bases from J, with 6 bases between. Germline CDR1 is LNHNV and CDR2 is YYDKDF (reference sequence). CDR3 protein: CATSLYNEQFF. CDR3 in DNA: TGTGCCACCTCACTATACAATGAGCAGTTCTTC. Drawing the rest from reference TRBV15 and TRBJ2-1, the complete variable domain is DAMVIQNPRYQVTQFGKPVTLSCSQTLNHNVMYWYQQKSSQAPKLLFHYYDKDFNNEADTPDNFQSRRPNTSFCFLDIRSPGLGDTAMYLCATSLYNEQFFGPGTRLTVL.

The CDR3 loop is CASSNDVGRNTEAFF. DNA for the CDR3: TGTGCCAGCAGCAATGACGTGGGGAGAAACACTGAAGCTTTCTTT. The J gene is TRBJ1-1, the V gene TRBV5-4; no firm D call. The CDR3 is 15 amino acids. Trimming took 4 bases from V and 2 from J, leaving 15 bases between them. CDR1 is SGHNT, CDR2 YYREEE, per germline (reference sequence).

The chain carries TRBV5-4 and TRBJ2-7; D not resolved. The CDR3 totals 13 residues. Germline V gene data show CDR1 as SGHNT and CDR2 as YYREEE (reference sequence). V lost 4 bases, J lost 3 bases, and 11 bases lay in between. The CDR3, as DNA: TGTGCCAGCAGCACACCAAGAAGCTACGAGCAGTACTTC. Residues: CASSTPRSYEQYF.

The chain uses TRBV7-2 and TRBJ2-3; TRBD2 matches 7 bases. Germline-derived CDR1 and CDR2 are SGHTA and FQGNSA. V dropped 4 bases and J dropped 9; count of bases not matched to a gene: 4. The CDR3 is 12 residues long. The CDR3 spells CASSSPGGTQYF. DNA for the CDR3: TGTGCCAGCAGCTCCCCGGGAGGAACGCAGTATTTT.

The V and J genes are TRBV10-1 and TRBJ1-3; tentatively, D is TRBD1 (6 bases). CDR3 length: 12 amino acids. Per the germline V gene, CDR1 is WNHNN and CDR2 is SYGVQD (reference sequence). The germline V and J ends were trimmed by 9 bases and 2 bases, with 8 bases remaining between them. The DNA of the CDR3 is TGCGCCAGGGGGGCAGCTGGAAACACCATATATTTT. It codes for CARGAAGNTIYF.

The chain joins TRBV29-1 to TRBJ2-5; TRBD1 matches 7 bases. V dropped 4 bases and J dropped 5; count of bases not matched to a gene: 7. Germline-derived CDR1 and CDR2 are SQVTM and ANQGSEA. CDR3 length: 13 amino acids. The CDR3 DNA sequence: TGCAGCGTTGCGACAGGGCTCGGGGAGACCCAGTACTTC. The encoded protein is CSVATGLGETQYF.

The rearrangement uses TRBV11-3 and TRBJ2-5, with no clear D. CDR3 length: 13 amino acids. Germline V gene sequence: CDR1 SGHNT, CDR2 YENEEA. Trimming stripped 1 base from V and 7 bases from J, with 10 bases between. This chain's CDR3 is CASSLVSGGTQYF. Here the CDR3 DNA reads TGTGCCAGCAGCTTAGTTTCCGGTGGGACCCAGTACTTC.

The chain couples TRBV5-5 to TRBJ2-5; D is possibly TRBD2 (7 bases). This CDR3 region has 14 residues. Germline V gene sequence: CDR1 SGHKS, CDR2 YYEKEE (reference sequence). The V end was cut by 4 bases, the J end by 1 base, with 11 bases between. The CDR3 DNA sequence: TGTGCCAGCAGCGGGGGGGCGGTCCAAGAGACCCAGTACTTC. Protein sequence: CASSGGAVQETQYF.

This clone appeared a few times. In DNA, the CDR3 is TGTGCCAGCAGTACTTCCGGGACAGTAAGCAATCAGCCCCAGCATTTT. The encoded protein is CASSTSGTVSNQPQHF. This chain connects TRBV6-2 or TRBV6-3 to TRBJ1-5; the match to TRBD1 covers 7 bases. This CDR3 has 16 amino acids. In germline, CDR1 is MNHEY, CDR2 SVGEGT. Trimming cost V 5 bases and J 1 base; bases outside gene matches: 8.

J is TRBJ2-7 and V is TRBV6-6; 10 positions match TRBD1. The V gene end was trimmed by 6 bases and the J gene end by 2 bases; junction bases not matched to a gene: 7. This CDR3 comprises 15 residues. CDR1 and CDR2 from the germline V gene are MNHNY and SVGAGI (reference sequence). The CDR3, as DNA: TGTGCCAGCAGGGCCGACAGGGGGCGGCCCTACGAGCAGTACTTC. It is translated as CASRADRGRPYEQYF.

J is TRBJ1-2 and V is TRBV3-1 (or the pseudogene TRBV3-2); 8 bases fit TRBD1. J gave up 14 bases and V 0 bases, and 8 bases lay outside the gene matches. CDR3 size: 13 residues. Germline CDR1 and CDR2: LGHDT and YNNKEL (reference sequence). Written as DNA, the CDR3 is TGTGCCAGCAGCCAAGAGGGCCGACAGGGGACGACCTTC. Its translation is CASSQEGRQGTTF.

The rearrangement joins TRBV10-2 to TRBJ2-1, with D possibly TRBD2 on 5 matching bases. V was clipped by 4 bases and J by 3 bases, with 13 bases between them. Germline V lookup: CDR1 WSHSY, CDR2 SAAADI. The CDR3 is made up of 15 amino acids. The CDR3 region is CASSGRNGDYNEQFF. The CDR3 DNA sequence: TGCGCCAGCAGTGGGAGGAATGGGGACTACAATGAGCAGTTCTTC.

The gene calls are TRBV7-9 and TRBJ2-3, with TRBD1 matching 9 bases. CDR1 and CDR2 (germline): SEHNR, FQNEAQ (reference sequence). After removal of 6 bases from V and 10 bases from J, the junction contained 14 bases not matched to a gene. This CDR3 is built from 15 residues. This chain's CDR3 is CASSHRDRVVSAQYF. The CDR3 coding sequence is TGTGCCAGCAGTCATCGGGACAGGGTCGTTTCTGCGCAGTATTTT.

This chain joins TRBV25-1 and TRBJ2-3, with TRBD2 matching 8 bases. This CDR3 contains 16 residues. The V and J ends lost 3 bases and 0 bases, in that order; junction bases with no gene match: 5. The germline gives CDR1 MGHDK, CDR2 SYGVNS. The DNA of the CDR3 is TGTGCCAGCAGTGACCCTAGCGGGCTTAGCACAGATACGCAGTATTTT. It codes for CASSDPSGLSTDTQYF. Filled out from reference TRBV25-1 and TRBJ2-3, the complete variable domain reads EADIYQTPRYLVIGTGKKITLECSQTMGHDKMYWYQQDPGMELHLIHYSYGVNSTEKGDLSSESTVSRIRTEHFPLTLESARPSHTSQYLCASSDPSGLSTDTQYFGPGTRLTVL.